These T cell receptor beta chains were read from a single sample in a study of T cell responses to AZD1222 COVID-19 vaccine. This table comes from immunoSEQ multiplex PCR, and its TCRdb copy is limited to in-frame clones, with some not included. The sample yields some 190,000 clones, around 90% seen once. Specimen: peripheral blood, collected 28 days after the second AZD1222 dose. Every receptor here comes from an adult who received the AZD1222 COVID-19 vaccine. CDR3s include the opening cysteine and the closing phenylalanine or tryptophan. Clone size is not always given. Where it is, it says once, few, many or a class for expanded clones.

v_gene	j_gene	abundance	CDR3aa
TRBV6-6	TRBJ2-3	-	CASSPFGGGTDTQYF
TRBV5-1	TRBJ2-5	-	CASSAPVSTGEETQYF
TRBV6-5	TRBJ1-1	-	CASSYPGQMNTEAFF
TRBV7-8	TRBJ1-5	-	CASSRGSNQPQHF
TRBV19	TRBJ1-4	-	CASSIVAATNEKLFF
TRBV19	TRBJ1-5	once	CASSIGFGQGDQPQHF
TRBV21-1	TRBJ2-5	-	CASSRRRETQYF
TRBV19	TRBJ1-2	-	CASSSQGGYGYTF
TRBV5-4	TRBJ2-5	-	CASSAGGSGMIETQYF
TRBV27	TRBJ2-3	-	CASTTGADTQYF
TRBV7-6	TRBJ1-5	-	CASSLGAGVGQPQHF
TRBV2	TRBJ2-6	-	CASVVGARSGANVLTF
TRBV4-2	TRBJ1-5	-	CASSQDRDRGLPYQPQHF
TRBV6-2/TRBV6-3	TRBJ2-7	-	CASSSGTGSYEQYF
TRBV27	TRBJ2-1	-	CASSFGLGIQYEQFF
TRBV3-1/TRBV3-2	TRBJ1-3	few	CASSQSVNSGNTIYF
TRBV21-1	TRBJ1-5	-	CATPGGTNGNQPQHF
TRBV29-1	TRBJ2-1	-	CSVAAYNEQFF
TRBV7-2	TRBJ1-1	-	CASSSRWGNTEAFF
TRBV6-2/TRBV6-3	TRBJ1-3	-	CASSPGTGAGNTIYF
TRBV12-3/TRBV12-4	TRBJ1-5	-	CASSPGQDRPQHF
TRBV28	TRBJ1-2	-	CASSDRPNYGYTF
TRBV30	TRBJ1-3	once	CAWRNFGVPGNTIYF
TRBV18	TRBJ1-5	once	CASSPQLGSNQPQHF
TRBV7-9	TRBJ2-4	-	CASSLLSAKNIQYF
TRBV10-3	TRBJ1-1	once	CAISGAVRNTEAFF
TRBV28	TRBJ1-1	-	CASRNTGGALDTEAFF
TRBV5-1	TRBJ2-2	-	CASSLAWQGDTGELFF
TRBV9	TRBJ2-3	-	CASSLAGGRTDTQYF
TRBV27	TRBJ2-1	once	CASRLSSYNEQFF
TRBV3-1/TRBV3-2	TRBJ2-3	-	CASSPLSGGVGTQYF
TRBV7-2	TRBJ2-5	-	CASSRRAERETQYF
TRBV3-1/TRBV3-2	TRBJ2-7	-	CASRPTTGGVYEQYF
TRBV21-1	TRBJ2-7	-	CASSKANRDEQYF
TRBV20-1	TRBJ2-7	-	CSGVDSYEQYF